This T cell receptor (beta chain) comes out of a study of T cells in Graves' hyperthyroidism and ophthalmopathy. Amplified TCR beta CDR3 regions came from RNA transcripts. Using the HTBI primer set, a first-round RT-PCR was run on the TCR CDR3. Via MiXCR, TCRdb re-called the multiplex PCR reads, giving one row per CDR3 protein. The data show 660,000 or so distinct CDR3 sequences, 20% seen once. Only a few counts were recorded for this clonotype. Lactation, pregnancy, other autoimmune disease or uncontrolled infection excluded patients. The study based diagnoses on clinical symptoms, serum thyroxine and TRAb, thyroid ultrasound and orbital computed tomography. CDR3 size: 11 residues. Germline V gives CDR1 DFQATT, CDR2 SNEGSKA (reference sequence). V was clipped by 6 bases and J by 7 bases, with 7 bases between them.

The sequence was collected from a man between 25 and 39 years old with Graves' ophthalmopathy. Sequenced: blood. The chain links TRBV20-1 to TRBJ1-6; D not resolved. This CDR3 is CSARANSPLHF. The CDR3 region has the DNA TGCAGTGCCCGAGCGAATTCACCCCTCCACTTT.